One and the same sample provided the 21 T cell receptor beta chains below, sequenced in a study of blood T cell repertoires in COVID-19. Measured with immunoSEQ multiplex PCR; TCRdb has only the in-frame clones, and not every one. This sample has roughly 200,000 clones; just over 85% occur once, and the top ten carry approximately 5.9%. Sequences were obtained from peripheral blood. All receptors derive from a man older than 75 with acute or convalescent COVID-19.

In its sample, this clone was seen once. V is TRBV10-3 and J is TRBJ2-7, with TRBD2 identical over 7 bases. The CDR3 length is 13 residues. The germline CDR1 and CDR2 sequences are ENHRY and SYGVKD. Losses at the gene ends were 6 bases for V and 2 bases for J; bases not matched to a gene: 4. CDR3 sequence: CAIRGEGTYEQYF. CDR3 nucleotide sequence: TGTGCCATCAGAGGGGAGGGTACCTACGAGCAGTACTTC.

This chain links TRBV11-3 with TRBJ1-1; maybe TRBD1 (5 bases). Germline CDR1 is SGHNT and CDR2 is YENEEA. The CDR3 runs to 16 residues. Trimming removed 1 base from V and 6 bases from J, with 18 bases in between. The CDR3 is CASSLGYLRDFSEAFF. The CDR3 nucleotides are TGTGCCAGCAGCTTAGGTTACCTTCGGGACTTCTCTGAAGCTTTCTTT.

The V call is TRBV20-1, the J call TRBJ2-1; D might be TRBD2 (7 bases). This CDR3 is built from 15 residues. From germline, CDR1 is DFQATT and CDR2 SNEGSKA (reference sequence). With 3 bases removed from V and 5 bases from J, the gap between germline ends came to 17 bases. The CDR3 DNA sequence: TGCAGTGCTAGTGAAGGAGGGGAGGGGGACAATGAGCAGTTCTTC. This gives the protein CSASEGGEGDNEQFF.

The V call is TRBV3-1 (or the pseudogene TRBV3-2), the J call TRBJ2-1; 15 bases map to TRBD2. Trimming cost V 3 bases and J 8 bases; bases outside gene matches: 11. This CDR3 spans 18 amino acids. The germline V gene encodes CDR1 LGHDT and CDR2 YNNKEL (reference sequence). The CDR3 DNA follows: TGTGCCAGCAGCCAGTCCGGGACTAGCGGGAGGCGGCGAGATGAGCAGTTCTTC. This translates into CASSQSGTSGRRRDEQFF.

Only one count was recorded for this clone. The CDR3 is CASNLAGGMTDTQYF. CDR3 nucleotide sequence: TGTGCCAGCAACCTAGCGGGAGGTATGACAGATACGCAGTATTTT. This chain links TRBV7-9 with TRBJ2-3; 11 bases agree with TRBD2. The CDR3 sequence is 15 residues long. Germline V gene lookup returns CDR1 SEHNR and CDR2 FQNEAQ (reference sequence). V lost 7 bases, J lost 3 bases, and 6 bases stayed unmatched. Full variable domain (outside the CDR3, taken from reference TRBV7-9 and TRBJ2-3): DTGVSQNPRHKITKRGQNVTFRCDPISEHNRLYWYRQTLGQGPEFLTYFQNEAQLEKSRLLSDRFSAERPKGSFSTLEIQRTEQGDSAMYLCASNLAGGMTDTQYFGPGTRLTVL.

V gene TRBV5-1 combines with J gene TRBJ2-2; 14 bases line up with TRBD2. Germline V gene data show CDR1 as SGHRS and CDR2 as YFSETQ. The CDR3 runs 17 residues. V shed 2 bases, J shed 1 base, and the junction held 1 base outside the gene matches. The CDR3 here is CASSLGLAGGNTGELFF. The CDR3 DNA is TGCGCCAGCAGCTTAGGACTAGCGGGAGGGAACACCGGGGAGCTGTTTTTT.

The chain recombines TRBV11-3 with TRBJ2-3; 9 bases match TRBD2. Trimming removed 0 bases from V and 3 bases from J; junction bases left unmatched: 4. The germline V gene has CDR1 SGHNT and CDR2 YENEEA. The length of the CDR3 is 16 residues. This CDR3 reads CASSLEIAGETDTQYF. In nucleotides, the CDR3 is TGTGCCAGCAGCTTAGAGATAGCGGGAGAAACAGATACGCAGTATTTT.

The chain recombines TRBV29-1 with TRBJ2-1; D perhaps matches TRBD1 (6 bases). Trimming stripped 6 bases from V and 5 bases from J, with 11 bases between. The CDR3 contains 12 residues. Germline CDR1 reads SQVTM; CDR2 reads ANQGSEA. CDR3 sequence: CSVQQGHNEQFF. DNA of the CDR3: TGCAGCGTCCAACAGGGACACAATGAGCAGTTCTTC.

The V and J genes are TRBV27 and TRBJ2-1; D ambiguous. Trimming took 4 bases from V and 0 from J, leaving 10 bases between them. The CDR3 length is 15 residues. Germline V gene sequence: CDR1 MNHEY, CDR2 SMNVEV (reference sequence). The CDR3 sequence: CASSSAKSSYNEQFF. CDR3 nucleotide sequence: TGTGCCAGCAGTTCCGCTAAAAGCTCCTACAATGAGCAGTTCTTC.

This clone was seen a few times. The rearrangement uses TRBV18 and TRBJ2-5; D is perhaps TRBD1 (8 bases). V shed 6 bases and J shed 5 bases, with 19 bases lying between them. This CDR3 region has 15 residues. Germline CDR1 KGHSH, CDR2 LQKENI. The CDR3 loop is CASSRRTGRAETQYF. DNA of the CDR3: TGTGCCAGCTCGAGGAGGACAGGGAGGGCGGAGACCCAGTACTTC.

The chain joins TRBV9 to TRBJ2-3; D not resolved. V was pared by 3 bases and J by 4 bases, with 9 bases between. CDR1 and CDR2 (germline): SGDLS, YYNGEE. The length of the CDR3 is 13 residues. DNA for the CDR3: TGTGCCAGCAGCGCTAACCACCCAGATACGCAGTATTTT. Translating gives CASSANHPDTQYF. Complete variable domain (other parts from reference TRBV9 and TRBJ2-3): DSGVTQTPKHLITATGQRVTLRCSPRSGDLSVYWYQQSLDQGLQFLIQYYNGEERAKGNILERFSAQQFPDLHSELNLSSLELGDSALYFCASSANHPDTQYFGPGTRLTVL.

V gene TRBV28 combines with J gene TRBJ1-2; D perhaps matches TRBD1 (5 bases). Germline V gives CDR1 MDHEN, CDR2 SYDVKM. The V and J ends lost 3 bases and 4 bases respectively, with 15 bases between them. This CDR3 is built from 15 residues. DNA of the CDR3: TGTGCCAGCAGTTTCTCGGGGGGTGTTTCCTATGGCTACACCTTC. Translated: CASSFSGGVSYGYTF.

The rearrangement uses TRBV7-8 and TRBJ1-6; D is perhaps TRBD1 (5 bases). The germline gives CDR1 SGHVS, CDR2 FQNEAQ. Trimming removed 0 bases at V and 9 bases at J, with 9 bases between. The CDR3 contains 14 residues. This CDR3 is CASSLAGVGSPLHF. In DNA, the CDR3 is TGTGCCAGCAGCTTAGCAGGGGTTGGTTCACCCCTCCACTTT. The full variable domain, rest sourced from reference TRBV7-8 and TRBJ1-6, is GAGVSQSPRYKVAKRGQDVALRCDPISGHVSLFWYQQALGQGPEFLTYFQNEAQLDKSGLPSDRFFAERPEGSVSTLKIQRTQQEDSAVYLCASSLAGVGSPLHFGNGTRLTVT.

The rearrangement links TRBV5-5 to TRBJ2-4, with 8 bases matching TRBD1. Trimming removed 5 bases from V and 8 bases from J; junction bases left unmatched: 9. This CDR3 region has 14 residues. Germline V CDR1 and CDR2: SGHKS, YYEKEE (reference sequence). This CDR3 reads CASSDRVGQDIQYF. In nucleotides, the CDR3 is TGTGCCAGCAGTGACAGGGTGGGACAGGACATTCAGTACTTC.

This chain uses TRBV27 with TRBJ1-2; D may be TRBD1 (6 bases). Between the trimmed V and J ends, which lost 5 bases and 3 bases, there was a span of 13 bases. This CDR3 is built from 14 residues. Germline assignment: CDR1 MNHEY and CDR2 SMNVEV (reference sequence). In DNA, the CDR3 is TGTGCCAGCAGTACCCAACAGGGTGACTATGGCTACACCTTC. Translating gives CASSTQQGDYGYTF.

This chain connects TRBV5-1 to TRBJ2-2; 8 nucleotides match TRBD1. Trimming at V came to 3 bases and at J to 2 bases, leaving 12 bases not matched to a gene. Germline CDR1 is SGHRS and CDR2 is YFSETQ. This CDR3 comprises 18 residues. CDR3 residues: CASSSPRGPNINTGELFF. The CDR3 DNA reads TGCGCCAGCAGCTCCCCCAGGGGGCCGAACATAAACACCGGGGAGCTGTTTTTT. The full variable domain, with the rest looked up from reference TRBV5-1 and TRBJ2-2, is KAGVTQTPRYLIKTRGQQVTLSCSPISGHRSVSWYQQTPGQGLQFLFEYFSETQRNKGNFPGRFSGRQFSNSRSEMNVSTLELGDSALYLCASSSPRGPNINTGELFFGEGSRLTVL.

This sequence joins TRBV24-1 and TRBJ2-2, with a possible D match to TRBD2 (6 bases). V gave up 5 bases and J gave up 3 bases, with 9 bases separating them. The CDR3 consists of 14 residues. Germline CDR1 is KGHDR and CDR2 is SFDVKD. The DNA for the CDR3 is TGTGCCACCAGTGGGGGACTTTACACCGGGGAGCTGTTTTTT. This codes for CATSGGLYTGELFF.

V gene TRBV24-1 combines with J gene TRBJ2-7; 12 bases line up with TRBD2. The CDR3 length is 15 residues. The germline gives CDR1 KGHDR, CDR2 SFDVKD. With V trimmed by 6 bases and J by 3 bases, 5 bases remained unmatched. This chain's CDR3 is CATSSRLAGDYEQYV. The DNA of the CDR3 is TGTGCCACCAGTTCCAGACTAGCGGGAGACTACGAGCAGTACGTC.

This clone turned up a few times. This chain uses TRBV7-3 with TRBJ1-2, with 11 bases matching TRBD1. The CDR3 sequence is 17 residues long. The V gene end was trimmed by 5 bases and the J gene end by 0 bases; junction bases not matched to a gene: 8. The V gene's germline CDR1 is SGHTA and CDR2 FQGTGA. CDR3 sequence: CASSETGTGGPNYGYTF. CDR3 coding DNA: TGTGCCAGCAGCGAAACCGGGACAGGGGGACCTAACTATGGCTACACCTTC.

The genes are TRBV18 and TRBJ2-1; 11 nucleotides agree with TRBD1. Trimming took 6 bases from V and 8 from J; bases not matched to a gene: 9. The CDR3 covers 15 residues. Germline assignment: CDR1 KGHSH and CDR2 LQKENI. The CDR3 nucleotides are TGTGCCAGCTCCGGGGGGACAGGGGGTATCTATGAGCAGTTCTTC. Its protein product is CASSGGTGGIYEQFF.

J is TRBJ2-2 and V is TRBV5-1; 10 nucleotides match TRBD1. CDR3 size: 15 residues. Germline CDR1 reads SGHRS; CDR2 reads YFSETQ. With 4 bases clipped from V and 6 bases from J, the junction kept 6 bases outside the gene matches. The DNA of the CDR3 is TGCGCCAGCAGCAAGGGGACAGGGGTTTCCGGGGAGCTGTTTTTT. Translating gives CASSKGTGVSGELFF.